Shown below are 6 T cell receptor beta chains from a single sample sequenced in a study of OX40 agonist ivuxolimab in advanced cancers. Library method: the immunoSEQ multiplex PCR assay. Imported from immuneACCESS, the table was reduced by TCRdb to in-frame sequences with V and J called. These copies leave out some clones; in studies compared against another copy, an unresolved V gene accounts for under half, and the cause of the remainder is not known. The sample table records tens of thousands of clones; 90% of these occur just once. Together, the top ten hold about 0.35% of the sample. Sequenced here: CD4+ or CD8+ T cells sorted from blood, sampled in a trial of the OX40 agonist ivuxolimab. The receptors were gathered from an adult with an advanced solid tumor such as melanoma, head and neck, liver or kidney cancer.

This clone was counted a single time. V and J are TRBV27 and TRBJ1-1; a weak D match, TRBD1 (6 bases). The CDR3 is 13 residues long. Trimming left V 6 bases short and J 4 bases short, with 12 bases between. Germline V lookup: CDR1 MNHEY, CDR2 SMNVEV (reference sequence). The CDR3 loop is CASSSTRGTEAFF. The CDR3 bases are TGTGCCAGCAGCTCAACCAGGGGCACTGAAGCTTTCTTT.

V gene TRBV2 combines with J gene TRBJ2-3, with TRBD2 identical over 7 bases. The CDR3 is 16 amino acids. V lost 2 bases and J lost 1; bases outside the gene matches: 6. CDR1 and CDR2 (germline): SNHLY, FYNNEI. CDR3 coding DNA: TGTGCCAGCAGTGAACTTGTTGCGGGGGGCACAGATACGCAGTATTTT. Its translation: CASSELVAGGTDTQYF.

The chain joins TRBV19 to TRBJ2-7; TRBD2 might be the D (6 bases). There are 14 residues in the CDR3. CDR1 and CDR2 from the germline V gene are LNHDA and SQIVND (reference sequence). V dropped 4 bases and J dropped 4 bases, with 14 bases sitting between them. The CDR3 loop reads CASSSGTSTYEQYF. As DNA, the CDR3 is TGTGCCAGTAGTAGTGGGACTTCTACTTACGAGCAGTACTTC.

This chain joins TRBV18 and TRBJ2-6; a possible D gene is TRBD1 (6 bases). Trimming removed 6 bases at V and 2 bases at J, with 14 bases between. The CDR3 runs 16 residues. Per the germline V gene, CDR1 is KGHSH and CDR2 is LQKENI. CDR3 DNA: TGTGCCAGCTCGCTCAGGGGAACAGCTGGGGCCAACGTCCTGACTTTC. As protein: CASSLRGTAGANVLTF.

V is TRBV6-6 and J is TRBJ1-5; no clear D gene. Germline lookup yields CDR1 MNHNY and CDR2 SVGAGI (reference sequence). Trimming cost V 0 bases and J 3 bases, with 3 bases left between them. The CDR3 covers 13 residues. This CDR3 is CASSYSDNQPQHF. The CDR3 bases are TGTGCCAGCAGTTACTCGGACAATCAGCCCCAGCATTTT.

The V and J genes are TRBV18 and TRBJ2-1; 13 nucleotides align to TRBD2. The germline V gene encodes CDR1 KGHSH and CDR2 LQKENI. V lost 3 bases, J lost 5 bases, and 1 base stayed unmatched. The CDR3 sequence is 15 residues long. The chain's CDR3 is CASSPGLAGNNEQFF. In nucleotides, the CDR3 is TGTGCCAGCTCACCGGGACTAGCGGGGAACAATGAGCAGTTCTTC.